The 25 T cell receptor beta chains below all came from one sample that was sequenced in a study of graft-versus-host responses after intestinal transplantation. Clones were read by immunoSEQ multiplex PCR, and TCRdb kept only the in-frame ones, dropping some. The data show around 99,000 clones, 90% to 95% seen once. These receptors' targets are unknown. Sequencing was performed on unstimulated CD8+ T cells sorted from spleen or lymph node cells, taken before intestinal transplant. The receptors were gathered from a human donor who received an intestinal transplant.

This chain connects TRBV7-9 to TRBJ1-1; D is unclear. The CDR3 consists of 13 residues. Germline CDR1 is SEHNR and CDR2 is FQNEAQ (reference sequence). V shed 5 bases and J shed 1 base, with 8 bases lying between them. The CDR3 bases are TGTGCCAGCAGCCCGGCGGGGAACACTGAAGCTTTCTTT. This gives the protein CASSPAGNTEAFF.

V is TRBV4-3 and J is TRBJ2-7; TRBD1 matches at 7 bases. The germline V gene has CDR1 LGHNA and CDR2 YSLEER. J lost 1 base, V lost 1 base, and 4 bases had no gene match. The CDR3 contains 15 residues. The CDR3, as DNA: TGCGCCAGCAGCCAAGGGGGCAGGGGGTCCTACGAGCAGTACTTC. As protein: CASSQGGRGSYEQYF.

This chain uses TRBV7-6 with TRBJ2-2; TRBD2 matches 7 bases. The CDR3 is 13 residues long. J lost 6 bases, V lost 3 bases, and 1 base had no gene match. CDR1 and CDR2 (germline): SGHVS, FNYEAQ. CDR3 region: CASSLTSPGELFF. CDR3 sequence (DNA): TGTGCCAGCAGCTTGACTAGCCCCGGGGAGCTGTTTTTT. The entire variable domain, with the rest obtained from reference TRBV7-6 and TRBJ2-2, is as follows: GAGVSQSPRYKVTKRGQDVALRCDPISGHVSLYWYRQALGQGPEFLTYFNYEAQQDKSGLPNDRFSAERPEGSISTLTIQRTEQRDSAMYRCASSLTSPGELFFGEGSRLTVL.

The chain links TRBV4-3 to TRBJ2-7; D is uncertain. CDR1 LGHNA and CDR2 YSLEER come from the germline V gene. CDR3 length equals 14 residues. V was cut by 0 bases and J by 2 bases, with 8 bases left in between. CDR3 coding DNA: TGCGCCAGCAGCCAAGAGTACAAACCCTACGAGCAGTACTTC. It encodes CASSQEYKPYEQYF.

The rearrangement links TRBV7-2 to TRBJ2-1; 7 nucleotides match TRBD1. Unmatched junction bases numbered 13, after V lost 6 bases and J lost 14 bases. Germline CDR1 is SGHTA and CDR2 is FQGNSA. The CDR3 consists of 13 residues. CDR3 bases: TGTGCCAGCAGTTCAGGGACAGTCCCAGGCGAGTTCTTC. Protein: CASSSGTVPGEFF. The full variable domain, its missing parts supplied by reference TRBV7-2 and TRBJ2-1, is GAGVSQSPSNKVTEKGKDVELRCDPISGHTALYWYRQSLGQGLEFLIYFQGNSAPDKSGLPSDRFSAERTGGSVSTLTIQRTQQEDSAVYLCASSSGTVPGEFFGPGTRLTVL.

The J gene is TRBJ2-7, the V gene TRBV11-2; TRBD2 matches at 7 bases. V lost 0 bases and J lost 7; bases outside the gene matches: 15. Germline loops: CDR1 SGHAT, CDR2 FQNNGV. The CDR3 sequence is 17 residues long. This CDR3 reads CASSLDYGGSLPKEQYF. CDR3 nucleotide sequence: TGTGCCAGCAGCTTAGATTACGGCGGGAGCCTCCCTAAAGAGCAGTACTTC.

CDR3 in DNA: TGTGCCAGCAGTCTCAAGACAGGGGATCTGAGTTACACCTTC. Translation: CASSLKTGDLSYTF. The chain links TRBV27 to TRBJ1-2, with TRBD1 matching 8 bases. V was pared by 5 bases and J by 11 bases, with 13 bases of the junction left unmatched. This CDR3 is built from 14 residues. Germline-derived CDR1 and CDR2 are MNHEY and SMNVEV (reference sequence).

This clone has only a few counts. V gene TRBV6-1 combines with J gene TRBJ2-7; a weak D match, TRBD1 (5 bases). The CDR3 totals 13 residues. Trimming shortened V by 4 bases and J by 1 base, and 8 bases separated the two germline ends. The germline V gene encodes CDR1 MNHNS and CDR2 SASEGT. CDR3 coding DNA: TGTGCCAGCAGTGCAGGGATATCCTACGAGCAGTACTTC. Translating gives CASSAGISYEQYF.

The V gene is TRBV27, the J gene TRBJ2-7, with D maybe TRBD1 (6 bases). This CDR3 contains 13 residues. The germline V gene encodes CDR1 MNHEY and CDR2 SMNVEV (reference sequence). V dropped 5 bases and J dropped 5 bases, with 13 bases sitting between them. The CDR3 loop is CASSTQGSHEQYF. CDR3 DNA sequence: TGTGCCAGCAGTACACAGGGAAGCCACGAGCAGTACTTC.

V gene TRBV9 combines with J gene TRBJ2-3; TRBD1 matches at 10 bases. Germline V gives CDR1 SGDLS, CDR2 YYNGEE. V dropped 2 bases and J dropped 1; count of bases not matched to a gene: 4. The CDR3 runs 16 residues. In DNA form, the CDR3 reads TGTGCCAGCAGCGTCGAGGACAGGGGGGGCACAGATACGCAGTATTTT. This codes for CASSVEDRGGTDTQYF.

This chain uses TRBV7-9 with TRBJ2-7, with TRBD1 identical over 10 bases. The CDR3 totals 16 residues. CDR1 and CDR2 from the germline V gene are SEHNR and FQNEAQ (reference sequence). V trimming: 6 bases; J trimming: 0 bases; junction bases outside the gene matches: 8. CDR3: CASSPQTGGASYEQYF. The CDR3 DNA reads as TGTGCCAGCAGTCCCCAGACAGGGGGCGCCTCCTACGAGCAGTACTTC.

The chain uses TRBV13 and TRBJ2-2; possible D gene TRBD2, 6 bases. Germline V CDR1 and CDR2: PRHDT, FYEKMQ (reference sequence). V lost 0 bases and J 0 bases, leaving 11 bases between the germline ends. This CDR3 comprises 17 residues. CDR3 coding DNA: TGTGCCAGCAGCTTAGGCATGGGGACTTCGAACACCGGGGAGCTGTTTTTT. Its protein product is CASSLGMGTSNTGELFF.

This chain joins TRBV10-2 and TRBJ1-2; TRBD1 aligns across 8 bases. V shed 0 bases and J 2 bases; nucleotides not matched to a gene: 8. In germline, CDR1 is WSHSY, CDR2 SAAADI. This CDR3 contains 17 residues. In DNA, the CDR3 is TGCGCCAGCAGTGAGTCGGTTAGGACAGGGAACAACTATGGCTACACCTTC. Its protein is CASSESVRTGNNYGYTF.

This clone is a singleton in its sample. The rearrangement links TRBV10-2 to TRBJ2-1; the match to TRBD1 covers 7 bases. V lost 3 bases to trimming and J lost 7 bases; unmatched junction nucleotides: 9. Germline V gene data show CDR1 as WSHSY and CDR2 as SAAADI. This CDR3 is 15 amino acids long. The CDR3: CASSDLEGARNEQFF. As DNA, the CDR3 is TGCGCCAGCAGTGATTTAGAGGGGGCTAGAAATGAGCAGTTCTTC.

This clone has a single count. The chain carries TRBV6-5 and TRBJ2-7, with TRBD2 matching 10 bases. Unmatched junction bases numbered 2, after V lost 6 bases and J lost 0 bases. Germline lookup yields CDR1 MNHEY and CDR2 SVGAGI. CDR3 length: 14 amino acids. DNA for the CDR3: TGTGCCAGCAGACTAGCGGGGCTCTCCTACGAGCAGTACTTC. Its translation: CASRLAGLSYEQYF.

CDR3 nucleotide sequence: TGTGCCTGGAGTGTACACAGCCAAGAGACCCAGTACTTC. Protein sequence: CAWSVHSQETQYF. This chain uses TRBV30 with TRBJ2-5; D not certain. V lost 0 bases to trimming and J lost 1 base, with 6 bases between them. This CDR3 is built from 13 residues. Looked up from germline, CDR1 is GTSNPN and CDR2 is SVGIG (reference sequence).

This sequence joins TRBV5-5 and TRBJ2-7; 9 bases line up with TRBD1. V shed 3 bases, J shed 1 base, and the junction held 8 bases outside the gene matches. The CDR3 consists of 16 residues. Germline CDR1 and CDR2: SGHKS and YYEKEE (reference sequence). CDR3: CASSSNRDRASYEQYF. In nucleotides, the CDR3 is TGTGCCAGCAGCTCCAACCGGGACAGGGCTTCCTACGAGCAGTACTTC. The whole variable domain, filled in from reference TRBV5-5 and TRBJ2-7, reads DAGVTQSPTHLIKTRGQQVTLRCSPISGHKSVSWYQQVLGQGPQFIFQYYEKEERGRGNFPDRFSARQFPNYSSELNVNALLLGDSALYLCASSSNRDRASYEQYFGPGTRLTVT.

The chain joins TRBV19 to TRBJ1-1; D is uncertain. With 7 bases removed from V and 3 bases from J, the gap between germline ends came to 9 bases. The CDR3 sequence is 12 residues long. The germline V gene has CDR1 LNHDA and CDR2 SQIVND (reference sequence). CDR3 DNA sequence: TGTGCCAGTAATTACGGAGACACTGAAGCTTTCTTT. Translated, it gives CASNYGDTEAFF. The full variable domain, completed using reference TRBV19 and TRBJ1-1, is DGGITQSPKYLFRKEGQNVTLSCEQNLNHDAMYWYRQDPGQGLRLIYYSQIVNDFQKGDIAEGYSVSREKKESFPLTVTSAQKNPTAFYLCASNYGDTEAFFGQGTRLTVV.

The chain recombines TRBV6-5 with TRBJ2-7; 8 positions agree with TRBD1. V was pared by 4 bases and J by 0 bases, with 8 bases of the junction left unmatched. This CDR3 contains 16 residues. Germline loops: CDR1 MNHEY, CDR2 SVGAGI. The CDR3 loop reads CASSSNRDRTSYEQYF. As DNA, the CDR3 is TGTGCCAGCAGTTCCAACCGGGACAGGACCTCCTACGAGCAGTACTTC.

J is TRBJ1-2 and V is TRBV7-9; perhaps TRBD1 as D (5 bases). V lost 7 bases and J lost 7, with 16 bases in between. The CDR3 has 13 amino acids. Per the germline V gene, CDR1 is SEHNR and CDR2 is FQNEAQ (reference sequence). CDR3 sequence reads: CASTPLQGRGYTF. DNA for the CDR3: TGTGCCAGCACCCCCCTGCAGGGTCGTGGCTACACCTTC. The variable domain in full, completed from reference TRBV7-9 and TRBJ1-2, reads DTGVSQNPRHKITKRGQNVTFRCDPISEHNRLYWYRQTLGQGPEFLTYFQNEAQLEKSRLLSDRFSAERPKGSFSTLEIQRTEQGDSAMYLCASTPLQGRGYTFGSGTRLTVV.

Notes on this clone: The same CDR3 is also encoded by other DNA sequences in this sample. The V call is TRBV27, the J call TRBJ1-1; D is ambiguous. CDR1 is MNHEY and CDR2 is SMNVEV in the germline V gene (reference sequence). There are 14 residues in the CDR3. Trimming pared 6 bases from V and 1 base from J, leaving 12 bases between. The CDR3 loop is CASSLRGGNTEAFF. In DNA form, the CDR3 reads TGTGCCAGCAGCCTGCGGGGAGGGAACACTGAAGCTTTCTTT.

The rearrangement joins TRBV2 to TRBJ2-3; D may be TRBD2 (6 bases). The germline V gene has CDR1 SNHLY and CDR2 FYNNEI. Trimming cost V 4 bases and J 1 base, with 15 bases left between them. The CDR3 loop spans 16 amino acids. The CDR3 here is CASSALGGDGTDTQYF. CDR3 sequence (DNA): TGTGCCAGCAGTGCGCTCGGGGGTGACGGCACAGATACGCAGTATTTT.

The chain couples TRBV6-5 to TRBJ1-1; the D gene is possibly TRBD1 (5 bases). Per germline, CDR1 MNHEY and CDR2 SVGAGI. Trimming stripped 2 bases from V and 4 bases from J, with 8 bases between. There are 13 residues in the CDR3. The CDR3 nucleotides are TGTGCCAGCAGTTACGGGGGGGGCACTGAAGCTTTCTTT. Its translation is CASSYGGGTEAFF.

The gene calls are TRBV7-6 and TRBJ1-1, with 7 nucleotides matching TRBD1. Trimming removed 5 bases from V and 0 bases from J; junction bases left unmatched: 6. The length of the CDR3 is 15 residues. CDR1 is SGHVS, CDR2 FNYEAQ, per germline. The CDR3 loop reads CASSLGQSMNTEAFF. In DNA, the CDR3 is TGTGCCAGCAGCCTGGGACAGAGCATGAACACTGAAGCTTTCTTT.

This sequence joins TRBV4-3 and TRBJ2-1, with TRBD2 identical over 8 bases. The junction had 1 base not matched to a gene; V was cut back by 0 bases and J by 3 bases. Per germline, CDR1 LGHNA and CDR2 YSLEER. CDR3 size: 15 residues. The chain's CDR3 is CASSQELAVYNEQFF. The CDR3 nucleotides are TGCGCCAGCAGCCAAGAACTAGCGGTCTACAATGAGCAGTTCTTC.